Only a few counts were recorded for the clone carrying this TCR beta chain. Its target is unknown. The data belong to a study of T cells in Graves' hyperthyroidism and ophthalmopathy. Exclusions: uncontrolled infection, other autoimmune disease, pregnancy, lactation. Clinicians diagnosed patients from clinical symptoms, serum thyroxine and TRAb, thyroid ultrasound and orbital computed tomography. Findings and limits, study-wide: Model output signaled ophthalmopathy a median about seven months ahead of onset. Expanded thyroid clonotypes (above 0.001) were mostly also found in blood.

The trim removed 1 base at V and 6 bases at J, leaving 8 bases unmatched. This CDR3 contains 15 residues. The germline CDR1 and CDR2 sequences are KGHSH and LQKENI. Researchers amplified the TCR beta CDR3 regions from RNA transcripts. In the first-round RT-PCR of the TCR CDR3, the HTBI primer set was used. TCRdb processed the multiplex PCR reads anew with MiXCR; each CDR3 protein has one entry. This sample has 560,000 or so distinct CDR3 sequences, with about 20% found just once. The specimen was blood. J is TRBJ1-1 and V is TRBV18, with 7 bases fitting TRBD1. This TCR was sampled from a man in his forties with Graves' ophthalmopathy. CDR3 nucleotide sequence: TGTGCCAGCTCACCACGATCCAGGGGGTCGGCTGAAGCTTTCTTT. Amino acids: CASSPRSRGSAEAFF.